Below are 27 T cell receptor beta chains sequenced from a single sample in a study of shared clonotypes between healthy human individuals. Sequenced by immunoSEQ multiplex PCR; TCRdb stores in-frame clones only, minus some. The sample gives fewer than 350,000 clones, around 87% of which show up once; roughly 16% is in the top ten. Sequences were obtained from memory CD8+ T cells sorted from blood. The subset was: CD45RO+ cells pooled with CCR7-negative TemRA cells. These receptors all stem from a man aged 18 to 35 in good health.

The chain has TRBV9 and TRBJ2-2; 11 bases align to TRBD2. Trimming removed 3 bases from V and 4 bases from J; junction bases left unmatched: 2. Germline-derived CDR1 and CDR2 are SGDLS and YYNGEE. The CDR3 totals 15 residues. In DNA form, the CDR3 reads TGTGCCAGCAGCGAAGGGACTAGCGGCACCGGGGAGCTGTTTTTT. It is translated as CASSEGTSGTGELFF.

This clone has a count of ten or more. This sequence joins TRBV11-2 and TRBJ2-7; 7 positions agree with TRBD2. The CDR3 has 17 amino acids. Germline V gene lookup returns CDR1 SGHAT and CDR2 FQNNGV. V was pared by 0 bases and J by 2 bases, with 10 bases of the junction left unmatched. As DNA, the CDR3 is TGTGCCAGCAGCTTAGATCATCTACTAGCGTCGACCTACGAGCAGTACTTC. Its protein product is CASSLDHLLASTYEQYF.

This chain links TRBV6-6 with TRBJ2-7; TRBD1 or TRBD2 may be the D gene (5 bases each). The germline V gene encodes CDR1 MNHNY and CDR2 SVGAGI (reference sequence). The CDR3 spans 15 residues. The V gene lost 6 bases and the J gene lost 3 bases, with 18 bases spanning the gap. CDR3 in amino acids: CASSLLGDGYYEQYF. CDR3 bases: TGTGCCAGCAGCCTACTCGGGGACGGGTACTACGAGCAGTACTTC.

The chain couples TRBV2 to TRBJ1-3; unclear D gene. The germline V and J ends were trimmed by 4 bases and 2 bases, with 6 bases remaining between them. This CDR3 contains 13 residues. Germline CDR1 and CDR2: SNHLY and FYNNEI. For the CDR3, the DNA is TGTGCCAGCAGTGGCAGTCCTGGAAACACCATATATTTT. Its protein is CASSGSPGNTIYF. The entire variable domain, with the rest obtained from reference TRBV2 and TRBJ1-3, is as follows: EPEVTQTPSHQVTQMGQEVILRCVPISNHLYFYWYRQILGQKVEFLVSFYNNEISEKSEIFDDQFSVERPDGSNFTLKIRSTKLEDSAMYFCASSGSPGNTIYFGEGSWLTVV.

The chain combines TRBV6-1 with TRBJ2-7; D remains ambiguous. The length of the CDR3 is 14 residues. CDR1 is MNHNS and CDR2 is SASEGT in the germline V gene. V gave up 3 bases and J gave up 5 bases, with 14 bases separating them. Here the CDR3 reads CASSDTLRVHEQYF. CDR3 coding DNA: TGTGCCAGCAGTGACACTCTTCGCGTCCACGAGCAGTACTTC.

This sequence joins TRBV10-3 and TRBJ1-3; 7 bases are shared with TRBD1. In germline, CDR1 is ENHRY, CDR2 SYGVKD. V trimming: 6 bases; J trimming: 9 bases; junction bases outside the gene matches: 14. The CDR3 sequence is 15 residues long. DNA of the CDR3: TGTGCCATCAGAAACGGGACAGCCAAAGAAGTCACCATATATTTT. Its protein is CAIRNGTAKEVTIYF.

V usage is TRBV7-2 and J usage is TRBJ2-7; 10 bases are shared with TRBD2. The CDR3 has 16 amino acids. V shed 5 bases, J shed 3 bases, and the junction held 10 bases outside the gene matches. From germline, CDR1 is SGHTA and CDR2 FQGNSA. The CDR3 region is CASSRTGLAEIYEQYF. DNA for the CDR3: TGTGCCAGCAGCCGTACTGGACTAGCGGAAATCTACGAGCAGTACTTC.

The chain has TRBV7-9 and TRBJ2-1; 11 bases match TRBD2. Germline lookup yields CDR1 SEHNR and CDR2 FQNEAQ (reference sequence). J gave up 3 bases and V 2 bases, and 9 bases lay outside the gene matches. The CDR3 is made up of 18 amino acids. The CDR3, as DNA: TGTGCCAGCAGCTTACCGTCTAGCGGGGGGCCGGACTACAATGAGCAGTTCTTC. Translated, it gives CASSLPSSGGPDYNEQFF.

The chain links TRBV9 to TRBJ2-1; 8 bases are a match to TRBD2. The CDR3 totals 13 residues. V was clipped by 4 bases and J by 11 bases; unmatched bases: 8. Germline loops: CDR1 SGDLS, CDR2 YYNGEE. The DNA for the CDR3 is TGTGCCAGCAGCCCCGGGAGGGGACTCCAGCAGTTCTTC. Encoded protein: CASSPGRGLQQFF.

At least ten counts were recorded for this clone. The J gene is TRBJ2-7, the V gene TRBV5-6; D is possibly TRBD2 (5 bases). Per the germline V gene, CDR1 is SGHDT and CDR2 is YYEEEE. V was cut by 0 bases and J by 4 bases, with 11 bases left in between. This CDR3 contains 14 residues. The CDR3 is CASSLALGVYEQYF. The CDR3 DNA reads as TGTGCCAGCAGCTTGGCCCTCGGGGTTTACGAGCAGTACTTC. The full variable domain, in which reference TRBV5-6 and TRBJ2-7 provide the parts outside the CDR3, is DAGVTQSPTHLIKTRGQQVTLRCSPKSGHDTVSWYQQALGQGPQFIFQYYEEEERQRGNFPDRFSGHQFPNYSSELNVNALLLGDSALYLCASSLALGVYEQYFGPGTRLTVT.

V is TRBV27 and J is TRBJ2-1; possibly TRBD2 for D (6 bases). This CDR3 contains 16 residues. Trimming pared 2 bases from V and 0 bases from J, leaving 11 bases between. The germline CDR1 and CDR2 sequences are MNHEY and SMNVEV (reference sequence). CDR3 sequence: CASSLEAGRSYNEQFF. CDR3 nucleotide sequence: TGTGCCAGCAGTTTAGAGGCGGGACGCTCCTACAATGAGCAGTTCTTC.

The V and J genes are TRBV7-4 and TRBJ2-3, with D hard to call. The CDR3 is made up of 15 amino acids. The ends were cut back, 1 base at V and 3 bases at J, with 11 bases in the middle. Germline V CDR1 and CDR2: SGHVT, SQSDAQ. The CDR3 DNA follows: TGTGCCAGCAGCTTAGGACAACTGAGTACAGATACGCAGTATTTT. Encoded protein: CASSLGQLSTDTQYF.

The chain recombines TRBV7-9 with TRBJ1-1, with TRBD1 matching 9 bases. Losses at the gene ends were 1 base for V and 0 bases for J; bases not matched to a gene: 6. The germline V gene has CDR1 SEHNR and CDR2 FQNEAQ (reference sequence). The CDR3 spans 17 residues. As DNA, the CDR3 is TGTGCCAGCAGCTTAGATTTCACAGGGGGCCTGAACACTGAAGCTTTCTTT. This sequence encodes CASSLDFTGGLNTEAFF.

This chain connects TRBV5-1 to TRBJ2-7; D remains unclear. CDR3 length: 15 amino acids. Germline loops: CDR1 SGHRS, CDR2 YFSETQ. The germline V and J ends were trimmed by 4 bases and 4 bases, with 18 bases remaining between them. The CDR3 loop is CASSTGHREGYEQYF. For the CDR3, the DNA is TGCGCCAGCAGCACCGGGCATAGGGAAGGATACGAGCAGTACTTC.

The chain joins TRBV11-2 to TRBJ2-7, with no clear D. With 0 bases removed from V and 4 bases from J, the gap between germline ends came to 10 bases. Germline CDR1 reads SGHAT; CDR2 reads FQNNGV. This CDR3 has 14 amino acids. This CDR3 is CASSLESPYYEQYF. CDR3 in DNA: TGTGCCAGCAGCTTAGAGTCGCCGTATTACGAGCAGTACTTC.

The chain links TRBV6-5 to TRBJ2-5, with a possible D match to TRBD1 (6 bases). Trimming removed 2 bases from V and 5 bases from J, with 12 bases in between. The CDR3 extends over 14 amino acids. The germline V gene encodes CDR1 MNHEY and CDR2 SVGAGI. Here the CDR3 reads CASSYMGALETQYF. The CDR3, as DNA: TGTGCCAGCAGTTACATGGGGGCACTTGAGACCCAGTACTTC.

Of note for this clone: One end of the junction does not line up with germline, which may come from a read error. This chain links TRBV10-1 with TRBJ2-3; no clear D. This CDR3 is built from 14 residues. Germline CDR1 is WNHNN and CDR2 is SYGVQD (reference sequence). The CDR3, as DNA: TGCGCCAGCAGCGAGTGGTCGGGCACAGATACGCAGTATTTT. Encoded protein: CASSEWSGTDTQYF.

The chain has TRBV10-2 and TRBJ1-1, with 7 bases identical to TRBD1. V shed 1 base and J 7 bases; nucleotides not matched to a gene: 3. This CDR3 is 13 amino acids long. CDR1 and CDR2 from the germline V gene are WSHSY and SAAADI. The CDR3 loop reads CASSELGGNEAFF. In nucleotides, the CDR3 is TGCGCCAGCAGTGAGTTAGGGGGCAATGAAGCTTTCTTT.

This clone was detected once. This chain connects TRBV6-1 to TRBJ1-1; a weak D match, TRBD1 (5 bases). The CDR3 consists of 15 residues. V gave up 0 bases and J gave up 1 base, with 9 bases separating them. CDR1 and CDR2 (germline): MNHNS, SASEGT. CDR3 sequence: CASSEARGGNTEAFF. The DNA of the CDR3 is TGTGCCAGCAGTGAAGCGCGGGGCGGGAACACTGAAGCTTTCTTT.

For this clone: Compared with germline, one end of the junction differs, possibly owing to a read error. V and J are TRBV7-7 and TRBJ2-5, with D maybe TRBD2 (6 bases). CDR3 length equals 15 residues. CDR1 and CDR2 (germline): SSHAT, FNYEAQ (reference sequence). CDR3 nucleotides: TGTGCTAGCAGCTTAGGGTCGACTAGCCAAGAGACCCAGTACTTC. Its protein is CASSLGSTSQETQYF.

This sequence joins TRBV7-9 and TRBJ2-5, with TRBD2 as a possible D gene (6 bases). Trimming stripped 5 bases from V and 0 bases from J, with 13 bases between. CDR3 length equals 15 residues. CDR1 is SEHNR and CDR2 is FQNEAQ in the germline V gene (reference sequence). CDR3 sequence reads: CASSVIWDYQETQYF. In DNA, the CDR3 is TGTGCCAGCAGCGTAATCTGGGACTACCAAGAGACCCAGTACTTC.

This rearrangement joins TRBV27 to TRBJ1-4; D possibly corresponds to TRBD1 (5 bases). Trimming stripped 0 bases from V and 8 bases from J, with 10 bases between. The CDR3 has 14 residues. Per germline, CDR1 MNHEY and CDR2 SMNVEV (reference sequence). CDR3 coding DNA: TGTGCCAGCAGTTTATCGCCAGGGATGGAAAAACTGTTTTTT. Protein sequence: CASSLSPGMEKLFF.

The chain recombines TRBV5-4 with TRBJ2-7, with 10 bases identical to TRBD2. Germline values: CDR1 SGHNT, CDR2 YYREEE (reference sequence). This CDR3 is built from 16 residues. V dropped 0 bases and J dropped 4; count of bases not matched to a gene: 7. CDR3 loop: CASSLGLAGDLYEQYF. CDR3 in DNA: TGTGCCAGCAGCTTGGGCCTAGCGGGGGACCTATACGAGCAGTACTTC. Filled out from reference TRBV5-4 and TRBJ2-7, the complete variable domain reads ETGVTQSPTHLIKTRGQQVTLRCSSQSGHNTVSWYQQALGQGPQFIFQYYREEENGRGNFPPRFSGLQFPNYSSELNVNALELDDSALYLCASSLGLAGDLYEQYFGPGTRLTVT.

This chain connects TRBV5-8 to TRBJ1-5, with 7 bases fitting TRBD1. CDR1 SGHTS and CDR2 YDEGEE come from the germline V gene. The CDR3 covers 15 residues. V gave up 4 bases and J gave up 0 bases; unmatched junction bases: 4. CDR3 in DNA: TGTGCCAGCAGCGTACAGGGGTTTAGCAATCAGCCCCAGCATTTT. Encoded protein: CASSVQGFSNQPQHF.

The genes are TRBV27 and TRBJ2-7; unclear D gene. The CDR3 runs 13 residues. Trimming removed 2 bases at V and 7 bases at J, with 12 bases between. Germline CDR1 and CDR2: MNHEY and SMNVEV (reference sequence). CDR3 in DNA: TGTGCCAGCAGTTTAAACGTATTTTCGGAGCAGTACTTC. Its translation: CASSLNVFSEQYF.

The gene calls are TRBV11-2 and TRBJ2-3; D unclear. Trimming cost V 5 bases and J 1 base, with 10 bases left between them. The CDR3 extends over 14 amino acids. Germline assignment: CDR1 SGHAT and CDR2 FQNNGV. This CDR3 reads CASSQLDGTDTQYF. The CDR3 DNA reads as TGTGCCAGCAGCCAACTGGACGGCACAGATACGCAGTATTTT.

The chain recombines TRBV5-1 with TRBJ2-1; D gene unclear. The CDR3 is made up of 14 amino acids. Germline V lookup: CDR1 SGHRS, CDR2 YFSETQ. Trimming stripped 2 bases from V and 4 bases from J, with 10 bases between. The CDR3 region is CASSFRQLYNEQFF. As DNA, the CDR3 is TGCGCCAGCAGCTTTCGGCAGCTTTACAATGAGCAGTTCTTC.